These 30 T cell receptor beta chains were sequenced from one sample in a study of blood T cell repertoires in COVID-19. Profiled with immunoSEQ multiplex PCR; TCRdb holds only in-frame clones, not every one. The table lists 55,000 to 75,000 clones, 80% to 85% of them singletons. Sequenced: peripheral blood. The receptors originated from a man older than 75 with COVID-19, enrolled during active disease.

CDR3 nucleotide sequence: TGTGCCAGTACCCTTTTCGGGGATTCACCCCTCCACTTT. Its protein product is CASTLFGDSPLHF. The chain has TRBV19 and TRBJ1-6; D unclear. V was cut by 7 bases and J by 8 bases, with 12 bases left in between. The germline gives CDR1 LNHDA, CDR2 SQIVND (reference sequence). This CDR3 has 13 amino acids.

This clone has just a few counts. The V gene is TRBV18, the J gene TRBJ1-4; D perhaps matches TRBD1 (5 bases). The V gene's germline CDR1 is KGHSH and CDR2 LQKENI. This CDR3 contains 15 residues. Trimming stripped 3 bases from V and 0 bases from J, with 8 bases between. The CDR3 loop reads CASSPPGATNEKLFF. The CDR3 DNA reads TGTGCCAGCTCACCCCCGGGGGCAACTAATGAAAAACTGTTTTTT.

The chain links TRBV28 to TRBJ1-1; D is possibly TRBD1 (6 bases). The V end lost 5 bases, the J end lost 3 bases, and 16 bases lay between the germline ends. Germline loops: CDR1 MDHEN, CDR2 SYDVKM. CDR3 length equals 15 residues. CDR3 residues: CASSPFRGAYTEAFF. CDR3 in DNA: TGTGCCAGCAGTCCATTCAGGGGTGCCTACACTGAAGCTTTCTTT.

The V and J genes are TRBV19 and TRBJ2-1; 8 bases are a match to TRBD2. With 4 bases clipped from V and 2 bases from J, the junction kept 13 bases outside the gene matches. Germline V CDR1 and CDR2: LNHDA, SQIVND (reference sequence). The CDR3 totals 18 residues. CDR3 bases: TGTGCCAGTAGTACCCTCCAATTTAGCGGGAACACCTACAATGAGCAGTTCTTC. It codes for CASSTLQFSGNTYNEQFF.

V usage is TRBV28 and J usage is TRBJ1-5; 11 bases agree with TRBD1. The CDR3 extends over 16 amino acids. Germline CDR1 and CDR2: MDHEN and SYDVKM. The ends lost 4 bases at V and 5 bases at J; junction bases unmatched: 7. The CDR3 loop reads CASSSPGQGADQPQHF. DNA of the CDR3: TGTGCCAGCAGTTCCCCTGGACAGGGGGCTGATCAGCCCCAGCATTTT.

V gene TRBV10-3 combines with J gene TRBJ2-5; maybe TRBD2 (5 bases). V was clipped by 3 bases and J by 5 bases, with 13 bases between them. The CDR3 runs 14 residues. Germline CDR1 is ENHRY and CDR2 is SYGVKD. The CDR3 protein is CAISESPRVETQYF. CDR3 sequence (DNA): TGTGCCATCAGTGAATCCCCGCGGGTTGAGACCCAGTACTTC.

The V call is TRBV12-5, the J call TRBJ1-1, with 7 bases lining up with TRBD1. The CDR3 spans 14 residues. With V trimmed by 1 base and J by 3 bases, 2 bases remained unmatched. The germline V gene has CDR1 LGHNT and CDR2 FRNRAP. The chain's CDR3 is CASGLGTGDTEAFF. CDR3 bases: TGTGCTAGTGGTTTGGGAACAGGGGACACTGAAGCTTTCTTT.

This chain uses TRBV6-2 or TRBV6-3 with TRBJ2-7, with TRBD1 identical over 7 bases. Germline CDR1 is MNHEY and CDR2 is SVGEGT. The V gene end was trimmed by 5 bases and the J gene end by 1 base; junction bases not matched to a gene: 5. CDR3 length: 14 residues. The CDR3 DNA sequence: TGTGCCAGCAGTACCGACAGGGCTTCCTACGAGCAGTACGTC. It encodes CASSTDRASYEQYV.

The chain has TRBV18 and TRBJ1-1; D is unresolved. The CDR3 loop spans 12 amino acids. Trimming took off 3 bases at V and 11 bases at J, with 13 bases between the two ends. Germline CDR1 is KGHSH and CDR2 is LQKENI. The CDR3 protein is CASSPLGEGAFF. The CDR3 nucleotides are TGTGCCAGCTCACCCCTCGGGGAGGGCGCTTTCTTT.

This clone was recorded a few times. The chain links TRBV7-2 to TRBJ2-1, with a weak D call TRBD2 (5 bases). CDR3 size: 15 residues. Germline V gene lookup returns CDR1 SGHTA and CDR2 FQGNSA. V lost 0 bases and J 4 bases, leaving 10 bases between the germline ends. This CDR3 is CASSLAVSEYNEQFF. CDR3 in DNA: TGTGCCAGCAGCTTAGCGGTTAGCGAATACAATGAGCAGTTCTTC. The complete variable domain, with remaining parts taken from reference TRBV7-2 and TRBJ2-1, reads GAGVSQSPSNKVTEKGKDVELRCDPISGHTALYWYRQSLGQGLEFLIYFQGNSAPDKSGLPSDRFSAERTGGSVSTLTIQRTQQEDSAVYLCASSLAVSEYNEQFFGPGTRLTVL.

This clone was seen once. The rearrangement joins TRBV29-1 to TRBJ1-1; 7 nucleotides match TRBD1. Germline lookup yields CDR1 SQVTM and CDR2 ANQGSEA. Losses at the gene ends were 6 bases for V and 1 base for J; bases not matched to a gene: 8. The CDR3 has 14 amino acids. For the CDR3, the DNA is TGCAGCGTCTCCCGACAGGGTCAGAACACTGAAGCTTTCTTT. It translates to CSVSRQGQNTEAFF. The whole variable domain, remainder taken from reference TRBV29-1 and TRBJ1-1, is SAVISQKPSRDICQRGTSLTIQCQVDSQVTMMFWYRQQPGQSLTLIATANQGSEATYESGFVIDKFPISRPNLTFSTLTVSNMSPEDSSIYLCSVSRQGQNTEAFFGQGTRLTVV.

V and J are TRBV18 and TRBJ1-6; 7 bases match TRBD1. Unmatched junction bases numbered 9, after V lost 6 bases and J lost 10 bases. The CDR3 length is 14 residues. The germline gives CDR1 KGHSH, CDR2 LQKENI. The CDR3 DNA reads as TGTGCCAGCTCGGCAGGGGGGTTTGGATCACCCCTCCACTTT. It specifies CASSAGGFGSPLHF. Drawing the rest from reference TRBV18 and TRBJ1-6, the complete variable domain is NAGVMQNPRHLVRRRGQEARLRCSPMKGHSHVYWYRQLPEEGLKFMVYLQKENIIDESGMPKERFSAEFPKEGPSILRIQQVVRGDSAAYFCASSAGGFGSPLHFGNGTRLTVT.

This chain joins TRBV7-2 and TRBJ1-2; 7 bases map to TRBD1. The trim removed 5 bases at V and 4 bases at J, leaving 4 bases unmatched. The CDR3 loop spans 13 amino acids. The germline V gene has CDR1 SGHTA and CDR2 FQGNSA. In DNA form, the CDR3 reads TGTGCCAGCAGCGTGGGGACAGTCTATGGCTACACCTTC. This translates into CASSVGTVYGYTF.

As DNA, the CDR3 is TGTGCCAGCTTCGACAGCTCAAATGAAAAACTGTTTTTT. Translating gives CASFDSSNEKLFF. This chain links TRBV6-5 with TRBJ1-4; a weak D match, TRBD1 (5 bases). Germline CDR1 is MNHEY and CDR2 is SVGAGI. The CDR3 is 13 residues long. V was clipped by 8 bases and J by 5 bases, with 12 bases between them.

The V gene is TRBV12-3 or TRBV12-4, the J gene TRBJ1-1, with TRBD1 matching over 7 bases. The CDR3 is 12 amino acids. V gave up 8 bases and J gave up 4 bases; unmatched junction bases: 4. The CDR3 protein is CASCGDSTEAFF. For the CDR3, the DNA is TGTGCCAGCTGCGGGGACAGCACTGAAGCTTTCTTT.

CDR3 DNA: TGTGCCAGCAGTTTGGACAGGGGGCACTATAATTCACCCCTCCACTTT. This codes for CASSLDRGHYNSPLHF. The chain uses TRBV27 and TRBJ1-6; 11 bases match TRBD1. The V and J ends lost 3 bases and 3 bases, in that order; junction bases with no gene match: 1. CDR1 and CDR2 (germline): MNHEY, SMNVEV (reference sequence). CDR3 length: 16 residues.

The chain is built from TRBV10-3 and TRBJ2-2; the D gene is possibly TRBD1 (6 bases). This CDR3 is built from 15 residues. Germline CDR1 is ENHRY and CDR2 is SYGVKD. The V gene lost 6 bases and the J gene lost 0 bases, with 11 bases spanning the gap. The CDR3 loop is CAISTGTTNTGELFF. CDR3 bases: TGTGCCATCAGCACCGGGACAACGAACACCGGGGAGCTGTTTTTT.

CDR3 loop: CSVAGTGGDEQFF. Written as DNA, the CDR3 is TGCAGCGTGGCCGGGACAGGCGGTGATGAGCAGTTCTTC. The rearrangement joins TRBV29-1 to TRBJ2-1; 8 bases are shared with TRBD1. Germline V gene data show CDR1 as SQVTM and CDR2 as ANQGSEA. This CDR3 spans 13 amino acids. The junction had 9 bases not matched to a gene; V was cut back by 6 bases and J by 8 bases.

This sequence joins TRBV6-6 and TRBJ2-1; a possible D gene is TRBD1 (5 bases). Per the germline V gene, CDR1 is MNHNY and CDR2 is SVGAGI (reference sequence). The CDR3 is 14 amino acids. The V end was cut by 7 bases, the J end by 3 bases, with 13 bases between. The chain's CDR3 is CASNPAGHYNEQFF. Here the CDR3 DNA reads TGTGCCAGCAACCCAGCAGGGCACTACAATGAGCAGTTCTTC.

V usage is TRBV15 and J usage is TRBJ1-1; D remains unclear. Per the germline V gene, CDR1 is LNHNV and CDR2 is YYDKDF (reference sequence). The germline V and J ends were trimmed by 0 bases and 3 bases, with 5 bases remaining between them. The CDR3 contains 13 residues. Here the CDR3 reads CATSRDVDTEAFF. DNA for the CDR3: TGTGCCACCAGCAGAGACGTAGACACTGAAGCTTTCTTT.

J is TRBJ2-7 and V is TRBV7-2; no reliable D call. Germline lookup yields CDR1 SGHTA and CDR2 FQGNSA. V was clipped by 5 bases and J by 2 bases, with 16 bases between them. The CDR3 is 15 residues long. The CDR3 DNA reads TGTGCCAGCAGCCGCCTAACGGGTAAAACCTACGAGCAGTACGTC. It is translated as CASSRLTGKTYEQYV.

V and J are TRBV7-2 and TRBJ2-7, with 14 bases lining up with TRBD2. V trimming: 4 bases; J trimming: 6 bases; junction bases outside the gene matches: 5. Germline CDR1 reads SGHTA; CDR2 reads FQGNSA. The CDR3 extends over 15 amino acids. The CDR3 DNA reads TGTGCCAGCAGCTCCCAGGGACTAGCGGGAGTCGAGCAGTACGTC. This translates into CASSSQGLAGVEQYV.

This clone was seen a handful of times. V gene TRBV6-6 combines with J gene TRBJ1-2; 9 bases map to TRBD1. After removal of 0 bases from V and 4 bases from J, the junction contained 0 bases not matched to a gene. CDR1 MNHNY and CDR2 SVGAGI come from the germline V gene (reference sequence). The CDR3 loop spans 14 amino acids. As DNA, the CDR3 is TGTGCCAGCAGTTACTCGGGACAGGGCTATGGCTACACCTTC. Its protein product is CASSYSGQGYGYTF.

The rearrangement joins TRBV6-1 to TRBJ2-5, with D perhaps matching TRBD1 (5 bases). This CDR3 region has 15 residues. The germline V gene has CDR1 MNHNS and CDR2 SASEGT. V lost 2 bases and J 9 bases, leaving 19 bases between the germline ends. The CDR3, as DNA: TGTGCCAGCAGTGAAAGGGGTGGGCTGGCGGCGGCCCAGTACTTC. Protein product: CASSERGGLAAAQYF.

The chain has TRBV3-1 (or the pseudogene TRBV3-2) and TRBJ1-2; D call uncertain. The germline CDR1 and CDR2 sequences are LGHDT and YNNKEL (reference sequence). CDR3 length: 12 residues. V was clipped by 6 bases and J by 4 bases, with 9 bases between them. CDR3 in amino acids: CASRGVSYGYTF. The CDR3 DNA sequence: TGTGCCAGCAGAGGAGTATCCTATGGCTACACCTTC.

This chain links TRBV3-1 (or the pseudogene TRBV3-2) with TRBJ1-2, with D tentatively TRBD1 (5 bases). Germline V gives CDR1 LGHDT, CDR2 YNNKEL (reference sequence). The CDR3 contains 15 residues. V shed 0 bases and J shed 6 bases, with 14 bases lying between them. CDR3 sequence: CASSQDRMSGHGYTF. DNA for the CDR3: TGTGCCAGCAGCCAAGATCGAATGTCAGGGCATGGCTACACCTTC.

The chain carries TRBV30 and TRBJ1-6; possible D gene TRBD1, 6 bases. V was cut by 4 bases and J by 6 bases, with 16 bases left in between. The CDR3 is made up of 15 amino acids. Germline V CDR1 and CDR2: GTSNPN, SVGIG (reference sequence). CDR3: CAWTPQGHGNSPLHF. The CDR3 nucleotides read TGTGCCTGGACTCCTCAGGGGCATGGTAATTCACCCCTCCACTTT.

The chain is built from TRBV5-4 and TRBJ2-6, with D uncertain. The CDR3 extends over 15 amino acids. Germline lookup yields CDR1 SGHNT and CDR2 YYREEE (reference sequence). Between the trimmed V and J ends, which lost 3 bases and 0 bases, there was a span of 7 bases. The CDR3 sequence: CASSSRASGANVLTF. The DNA for the CDR3 is TGTGCCAGCAGCTCTCGCGCCTCTGGGGCCAACGTCCTGACTTTC.

V usage is TRBV10-3 and J usage is TRBJ1-1; weak D call: TRBD1 (5 bases). V dropped 6 bases and J dropped 2 bases, with 7 bases sitting between them. Germline CDR1 ENHRY, CDR2 SYGVKD. This CDR3 contains 12 residues. The chain's CDR3 is CAIRGGNTEAFF. The CDR3 DNA sequence: TGTGCCATCAGGGGGGGTAACACTGAAGCTTTCTTT.

This clone was picked up a small number of times. The chain has TRBV27 and TRBJ2-7; D is perhaps TRBD1 (5 bases). V dropped 8 bases and J dropped 2 bases, with 13 bases sitting between them. From germline, CDR1 is MNHEY and CDR2 SMNVEV (reference sequence). The CDR3 spans 13 residues. CDR3 region: CASLRPGTYEQYF. CDR3 nucleotide sequence: TGTGCCAGCCTTCGGCCAGGGACCTACGAGCAGTACTTC.